These T cell receptor beta chains were read from a single sample in a study of T cell changes during pregnancy in multiple sclerosis. TCRdb's table, derived via immunoSEQ multiplex PCR, lists solely in-frame clones and lacks some. The sample lists fewer than 65,000 clones, roughly 91% occurring once. Sequencing used peripheral blood, obtained in the third trimester of pregnancy. The receptors come from a female donor in good health, enrolled as a control in a pregnancy study. Both conserved end residues are part of each CDR3. A D gene is named only where the DNA matches it firmly. Clone size is stated in some rows and not others, as once, few, many or a class when expanded.

TRBJ2-7 TRBD1 TRBV25-1 NA CASRGGRAPYEQYF TGTGCCAGCAGAGGGGGCAGGGCGCCCTACGAGCAGTACTTC
TRBJ1-1 NA TRBV7-3 NA CASSWGGTEAFF TGTGCCAGCAGCTGGGGGGGGACTGAAGCTTTCTTT
TRBJ1-2 NA TRBV6-1 NA CASSTRVIGHGYTF TGTGCCAGCAGCACCAGGGTGATAGGCCATGGCTACACCTTC
TRBJ1-4 NA TRBV7-8 NA CASSFDRREKLFF TGTGCCAGCAGCTTTGACCGGAGGGAAAAACTGTTTTTT
TRBJ1-1 NA TRBV29-1 NA CSGGHNTEAFF TGCAGCGGCGGACATAACACTGAAGCTTTCTTT
TRBJ1-6 TRBD1 TRBV5-3 NA CARSTGQGENSPLHF TGTGCCAGAAGCACTGGACAGGGGGAAAATTCACCCCTCCACTTT
TRBJ2-1 NA TRBV14 NA CASSLGGQQFF TGTGCCAGCAGCCTGGGGGGACAGCAGTTCTTC
TRBJ1-1 NA TRBV9 NA CASSAPPETEAFF TGTGCCAGCAGCGCTCCCCCCGAGACTGAAGCTTTCTTT
TRBJ1-1 NA TRBV28 NA CASSQVGTTEAFF TGTGCCAGCAGCCAGGTGGGTACCACTGAAGCTTTCTTT
TRBJ2-3 TRBD1 TRBV23-1 NA CASSPNPTGEGGTDTQYF TGCGCCAGCAGTCCGAACCCAACAGGGGAAGGAGGCACAGATACGCAGTATTTT
TRBJ2-5 NA TRBV5-4 NA CASSLDRAFQETQYF TGTGCCAGCAGCTTGGATCGCGCGTTCCAAGAGACCCAGTACTTC
TRBJ2-1 TRBD2 TRBV14 NA CASSEGLAGRKNEQFF TGTGCCAGCAGCGAAGGACTAGCGGGAAGAAAAAATGAGCAGTTCTTC
TRBJ1-4 NA TRBV6-6 once CASSYPGATNEKLFF TGTGCCAGCAGTTACCCAGGGGCAACTAATGAAAAACTGTTTTTT
TRBJ2-4 NA TRBV29-1 NA CSVQAVLAKNIQYF TGCAGCGTGCAAGCGGTCCTAGCCAAAAACATTCAGTACTTC
TRBJ1-2 NA TRBV9 NA CASSVAITEGYTF TGTGCCAGCAGCGTAGCTATTACGGAGGGCTACACCTTC
TRBJ1-2 TRBD1 TRBV28 NA CASRPGQGAYGYTF TGTGCCAGCAGACCAGGACAGGGGGCTTATGGCTACACCTTC
TRBJ2-1 NA TRBV27 NA CASSFRSNEQFF TGTGCCAGCAGTTTCCGCAGCAATGAGCAGTTCTTC
TRBJ2-1 NA TRBV7-6 NA CASSLAVQQAGLYNEQFF TGTGCCAGCAGCTTAGCGGTCCAACAAGCGGGTCTCTACAATGAGCAGTTCTTC
TRBJ2-7 NA TRBV20-1 NA CSARDFYEQYF TGCAGTGCTAGAGACTTCTACGAGCAGTACTTC
TRBJ1-2 TRBD1 TRBV7-2 NA CASSFLGFYSGTEYGYTF TGTGCCAGCAGCTTCTTAGGATTTTACTCCGGGACAGAATATGGCTACACCTTC
TRBJ2-5 NA TRBV9 NA CASSTLAETQYF TGTGCCAGCAGCACGCTAGCGGAGACCCAGTACTTC
TRBJ1-4 TRBD1 TRBV19 NA CASSSGQGGKLFF TGTGCCAGTAGTAGCGGACAGGGAGGAAAACTGTTTTTT
TRBJ1-1 NA TRBV25-1 NA CASSEIGDTGNTEAFF TGTGCCAGCAGTGAAATCGGGGACACAGGGAACACTGAAGCTTTCTTT
TRBJ2-6 NA TRBV27 NA CASSRRSTGRGFQSGANVLTF TGTGCCAGCAGTCGTAGAAGCACAGGGAGGGGGTTTCAATCTGGGGCCAACGTCCTGACTTTC
TRBJ2-7 NA TRBV6-6 once CASTLAGLSYEQYF TGTGCCAGCACCCTGGCGGGGTTGTCCTACGAGCAGTACTTC
TRBJ2-3 TRBD2 TRBV6-4 once CASSDCAGTSGTDTQYF TGTGCCAGCAGTGACTGCGCCGGGACTAGCGGCACAGATACGCAGTATTTT
TRBJ1-4 TRBD1 TRBV10-3 NA CAISESGQGSEKLFF TGTGCCATCAGTGAGTCTGGACAGGGGAGTGAAAAACTGTTTTTT
TRBJ1-1 NA TRBV7-6 NA CASSSNAGKTEAFF TGTGCCAGCAGCTCCAATGCGGGGAAGACTGAAGCTTTCTTT
TRBJ1-3 TRBD1 TRBV19 NA CASSPSGQGGNTIYF TGTGCCAGTAGTCCTTCCGGACAGGGAGGAAACACCATATATTTT
TRBJ2-7 TRBD2 TRBV27 NA CASRAWREGPGEQYF TGTGCCAGTCGGGCCTGGCGGGAGGGCCCTGGCGAGCAGTACTTC
TRBJ2-2 TRBD2 TRBV7-7 once CASSLASGADAGELFF TGTGCTAGCAGCTTAGCTAGCGGGGCAGATGCCGGGGAGCTGTTTTTT
TRBJ2-5 NA TRBV29-1 NA CSVAGGPETQYF TGCAGCGTTGCGGGGGGCCCCGAGACCCAGTACTTC